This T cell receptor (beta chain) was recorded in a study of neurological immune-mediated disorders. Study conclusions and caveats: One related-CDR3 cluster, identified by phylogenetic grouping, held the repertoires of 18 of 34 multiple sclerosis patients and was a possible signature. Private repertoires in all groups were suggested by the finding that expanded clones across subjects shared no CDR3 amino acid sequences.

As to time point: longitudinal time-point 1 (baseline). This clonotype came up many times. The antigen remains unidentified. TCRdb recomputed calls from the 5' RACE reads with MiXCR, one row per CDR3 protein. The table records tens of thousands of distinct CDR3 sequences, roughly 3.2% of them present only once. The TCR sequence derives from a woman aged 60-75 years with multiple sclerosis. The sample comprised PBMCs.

The CDR3: CSACPGPDTQYF. In nucleotides, the CDR3 is TGCAGTGCTTGTCCGGGTCCAGATACGCAGTATTTT. J is TRBJ2-3 and V is TRBV20-1, with unresolved D. The CDR3 length is 12 residues. Trimming took off 5 bases at V and 4 bases at J, with 10 bases between the two ends. The germline CDR1 and CDR2 sequences are DFQATT and SNEGSKA (reference sequence).